This TCR beta chain was recovered during a study of human T cells and chemical hapten exposure. TCRdb re-derived calls from the RACE reads in MiXCR, one entry per CDR3 protein. The data show about 350,000 distinct CDR3 sequences, just under 6.5% seen once. This clonotype has only a few counts. The CDR3 length is 13 residues. Germline V gives CDR1 LGHNA, CDR2 YSLEER. V lost 1 base and J 8 bases, leaving 11 bases between the germline ends. Indicated time point: patch test 2, 6 weeks after DPC sensitization. The treatment was: therapeutic diphenylcyclopropenone sensitization with weekly scalp DPC. The total RNA was obtained from whole blood that was not fractionated.

The receptor's source is a woman between 18 and 29 years old with alopecia areata. Some clones in this sample may be carry-over from other donors' samples. This sample comprised whole blood, obtained in connection with sensitization to the hapten diphenylcyclopropenone (DPC). The V call is TRBV4-3, the J call TRBJ1-1, with D tentatively TRBD1 (5 bases). The CDR3 DNA reads TGCGCCAGCAGCCAAGGTGCAGGGAACGAAGCTTTCTTT. Its protein is CASSQGAGNEAFF.